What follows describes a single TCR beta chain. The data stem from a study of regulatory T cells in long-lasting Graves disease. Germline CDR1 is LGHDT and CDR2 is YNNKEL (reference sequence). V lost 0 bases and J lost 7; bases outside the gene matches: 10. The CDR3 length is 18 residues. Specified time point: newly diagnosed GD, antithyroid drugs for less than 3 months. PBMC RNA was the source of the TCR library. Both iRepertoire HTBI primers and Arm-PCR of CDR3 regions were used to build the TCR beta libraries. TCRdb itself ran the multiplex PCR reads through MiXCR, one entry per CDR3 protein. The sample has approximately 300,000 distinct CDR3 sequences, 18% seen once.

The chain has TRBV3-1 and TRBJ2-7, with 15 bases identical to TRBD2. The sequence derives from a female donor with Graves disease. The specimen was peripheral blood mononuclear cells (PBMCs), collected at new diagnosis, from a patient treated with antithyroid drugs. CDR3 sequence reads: CASSQDGLPGLAGGEQYF. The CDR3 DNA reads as TGTGCCAGCAGCCAAGATGGCCTCCCGGGACTAGCGGGAGGAGAGCAGTACTTC.